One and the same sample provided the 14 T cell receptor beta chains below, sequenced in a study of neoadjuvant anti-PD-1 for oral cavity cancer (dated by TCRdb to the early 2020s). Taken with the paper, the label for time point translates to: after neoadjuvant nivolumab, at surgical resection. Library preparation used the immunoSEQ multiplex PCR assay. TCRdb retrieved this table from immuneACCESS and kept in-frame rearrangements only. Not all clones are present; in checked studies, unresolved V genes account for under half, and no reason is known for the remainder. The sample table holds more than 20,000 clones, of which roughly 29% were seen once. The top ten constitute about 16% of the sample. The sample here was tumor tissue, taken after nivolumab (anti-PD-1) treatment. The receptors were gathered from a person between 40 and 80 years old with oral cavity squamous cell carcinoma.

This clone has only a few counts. CDR3 in DNA: TGTGCCAGCCGAAGACAGTTTTACACTGAAGCTTTCTTT. It encodes CASRRQFYTEAFF. This chain uses TRBV28 with TRBJ1-1; TRBD1 might be the D (5 bases). The CDR3 extends over 13 amino acids. The germline CDR1 and CDR2 sequences are MDHEN and SYDVKM. Trimming pared 8 bases from V and 3 bases from J, leaving 13 bases between.

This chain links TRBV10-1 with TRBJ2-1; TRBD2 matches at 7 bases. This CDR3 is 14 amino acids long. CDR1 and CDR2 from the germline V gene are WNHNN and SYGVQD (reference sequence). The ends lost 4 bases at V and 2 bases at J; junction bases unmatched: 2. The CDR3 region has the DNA TGCGCCAGCAGTGGCGGGAGTCCCTACAATGAGCAGTTCTTC. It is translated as CASSGGSPYNEQFF.

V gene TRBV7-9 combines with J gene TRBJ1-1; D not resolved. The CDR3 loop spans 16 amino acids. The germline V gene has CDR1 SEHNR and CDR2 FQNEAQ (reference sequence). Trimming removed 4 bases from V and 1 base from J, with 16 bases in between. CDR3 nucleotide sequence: TGTGCCAGCAGCTCCCAGATATGGGCTAAGAACACTGAAGCTTTCTTT. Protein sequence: CASSSQIWAKNTEAFF.

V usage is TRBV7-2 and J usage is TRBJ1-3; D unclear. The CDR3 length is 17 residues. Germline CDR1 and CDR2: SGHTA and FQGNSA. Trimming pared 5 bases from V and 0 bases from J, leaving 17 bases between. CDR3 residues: CASSLRPAPSSGNTIYF. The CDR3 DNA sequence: TGTGCCAGCAGCCTAAGGCCGGCTCCGTCCTCTGGAAACACCATATATTTT.

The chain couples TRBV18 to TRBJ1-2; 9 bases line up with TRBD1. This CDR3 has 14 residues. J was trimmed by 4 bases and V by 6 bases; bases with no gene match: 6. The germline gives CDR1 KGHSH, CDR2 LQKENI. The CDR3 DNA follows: TGTGCCAGCTCGCCCGGACAGGGGAGCTATGGCTACACCTTC. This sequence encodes CASSPGQGSYGYTF.

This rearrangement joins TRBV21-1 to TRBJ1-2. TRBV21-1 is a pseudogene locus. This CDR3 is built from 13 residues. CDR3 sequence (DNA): TGTGCCAGCAGTATGCCGGGTGGCTATGGCTACACCTTC. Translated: CASSMPGGYGYTF.

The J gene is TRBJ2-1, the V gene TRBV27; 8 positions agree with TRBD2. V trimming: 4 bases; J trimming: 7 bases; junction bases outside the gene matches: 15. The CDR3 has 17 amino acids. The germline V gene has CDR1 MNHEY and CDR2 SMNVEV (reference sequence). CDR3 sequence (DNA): TGTGCCAGCAGTTCCCCATGGGGAGCGGGAGTTAAAAATGAGCAGTTCTTC. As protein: CASSSPWGAGVKNEQFF.

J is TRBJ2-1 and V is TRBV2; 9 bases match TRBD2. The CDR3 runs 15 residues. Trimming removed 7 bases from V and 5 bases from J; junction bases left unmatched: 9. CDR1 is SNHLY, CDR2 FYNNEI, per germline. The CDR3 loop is CASTPLAGINNEQFF. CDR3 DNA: TGTGCCAGCACCCCCCTAGCGGGAATCAACAATGAGCAGTTCTTC.

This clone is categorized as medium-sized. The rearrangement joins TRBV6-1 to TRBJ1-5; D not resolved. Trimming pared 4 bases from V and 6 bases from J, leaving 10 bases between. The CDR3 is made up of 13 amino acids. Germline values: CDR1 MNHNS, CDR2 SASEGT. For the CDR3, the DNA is TGTGCCAGCAGTGCTAACATAGGTCAGCCCCAGCATTTT. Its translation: CASSANIGQPQHF.

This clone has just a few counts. The CDR3 sequence is CAWSGSRAWDGYTF. DNA of the CDR3: TGTGCCTGGAGTGGGAGCCGGGCCTGGGATGGCTACACCTTC. The J gene is TRBJ1-2, the V gene TRBV30; D is undetermined. The V and J ends lost 1 base and 6 bases respectively, with 15 bases between them. CDR3 length: 14 amino acids. Germline V CDR1 and CDR2: GTSNPN, SVGIG (reference sequence).

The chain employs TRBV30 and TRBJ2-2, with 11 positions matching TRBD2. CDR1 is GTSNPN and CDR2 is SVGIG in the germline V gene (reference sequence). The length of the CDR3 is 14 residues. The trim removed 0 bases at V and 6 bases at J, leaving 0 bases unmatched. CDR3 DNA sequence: TGTGCCTGGAGTGTACTAGCGGGGGCCGGGGAGCTGTTTTTT. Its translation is CAWSVLAGAGELFF.

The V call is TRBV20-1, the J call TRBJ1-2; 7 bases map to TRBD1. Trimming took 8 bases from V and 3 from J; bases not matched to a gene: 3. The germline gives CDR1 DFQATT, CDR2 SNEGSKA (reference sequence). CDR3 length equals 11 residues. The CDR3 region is CSTTGDYGYTF. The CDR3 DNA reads TGCAGTACCACAGGGGACTATGGCTACACCTTC.

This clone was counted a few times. CDR3 sequence (DNA): TGTGCCATCAGTGAGTCAGGAAGGGGGCCGAAAGAGACCCAGTACTTC. Translated: CAISESGRGPKETQYF. This chain links TRBV10-3 with TRBJ2-5; the match to TRBD1 covers 7 bases. The CDR3 runs to 16 residues. After removal of 0 bases from V and 3 bases from J, the junction contained 7 bases not matched to a gene. In germline, CDR1 is ENHRY, CDR2 SYGVKD.

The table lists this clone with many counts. CDR3 in DNA: TGTGCCAGCAGCCGGATAGACTCGCGAAGCTCCTACGAGCAGTACTTC. It specifies CASSRIDSRSSYEQYF. This chain links TRBV4-2 with TRBJ2-7, with D hard to call. Germline V CDR1 and CDR2: LGHNA, YNFKEQ. The CDR3 loop spans 16 amino acids. V was cut by 4 bases and J by 0 bases, with 16 bases left in between.